This record concerns one T cell receptor (beta chain) sequence. As yet, its antigen is unknown. Germline V lookup: CDR1 MGHRA, CDR2 YSYEKL. This CDR3 spans 17 amino acids. The data belong to a study of monozygotic twins with inflammatory bowel disease. Study-wide findings and caveats: TCRbeta inverse Simpson diversity was decreased in IBD patients versus healthy co-twins.

One entry per CDR3 protein, without DNA, is what TCRdb gives after re-calling the 5' RACE reads. The data include 400,000 or so distinct CDR3 sequences; the top ten clones carry 2% to 3%. Sequencing input: blood. The chain carries TRBV4-1 and TRBJ2-1; no DNA is available, so the TRBD2 call from TCRdb remains unchecked. The receptor was derived from a human donor with ulcerative colitis or Crohn's disease, or a healthy co-twin of an affected twin (not recorded which). The CDR3: CASSQEWVSGRGGEQFF.